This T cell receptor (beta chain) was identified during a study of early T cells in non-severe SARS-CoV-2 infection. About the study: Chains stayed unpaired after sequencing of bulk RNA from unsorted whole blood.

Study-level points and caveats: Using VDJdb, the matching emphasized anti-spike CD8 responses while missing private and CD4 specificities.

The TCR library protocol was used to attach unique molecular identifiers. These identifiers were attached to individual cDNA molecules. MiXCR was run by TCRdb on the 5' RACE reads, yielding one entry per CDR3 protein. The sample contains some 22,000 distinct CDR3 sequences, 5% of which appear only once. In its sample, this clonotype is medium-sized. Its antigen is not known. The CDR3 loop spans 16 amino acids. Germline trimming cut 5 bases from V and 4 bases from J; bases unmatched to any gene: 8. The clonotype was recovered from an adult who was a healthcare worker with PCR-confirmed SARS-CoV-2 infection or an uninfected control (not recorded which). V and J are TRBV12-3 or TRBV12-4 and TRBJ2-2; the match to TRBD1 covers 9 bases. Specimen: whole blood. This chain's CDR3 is CASSPRTGAATGELFF. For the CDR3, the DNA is TGTGCCAGCAGTCCCAGGACAGGGGCCGCCACCGGGGAGCTGTTTTTT.